This TCR beta chain was identified in a study of blood T cell repertoires in COVID-19. Study information: There were acute and convalescent COVID-19 samples, and they came from the United States, Italy and Spain. Nucleic acid was either cDNA or gDNA, and it came from T cells, B-cell-depleted T cells, or PBMCs.

Germline V gene sequence: CDR1 MNHEY, CDR2 SVGAGI. The germline V and J ends were trimmed by 8 bases and 2 bases, with 12 bases remaining between them. This CDR3 region has 13 residues. Original methodology: Reference gene primer amplification gave estimated nucleated cell counts. The data were produced by immunoSEQ multiplex PCR, yet TCRdb's version contains in-frame clones alone and is incomplete. The V and J calls and clone size come from that table; D and trimming were worked out from the DNA. The table includes roughly 140,000 clones, approximately 83% detected once. The chain recombines TRBV6-5 with TRBJ1-2; unclear D gene. Sequenced material: peripheral blood. This TCR came from a man between 65 and 79 years old with acute or convalescent COVID-19. The CDR3, as DNA: TGTGCCAGCTTGGGAGGGAGGAACTATGGCTACACCTTC. Translated, it gives CASLGGRNYGYTF.